This TCR beta chain was sequenced in a study of blood T cell repertoires in COVID-19. Looked up from germline, CDR1 is SGHDT and CDR2 is YYEEEE. This CDR3 spans 14 amino acids. V lost 0 bases to trimming and J lost 5 bases, with 9 bases between them. TCRdb's table, derived via immunoSEQ multiplex PCR, lists solely in-frame clones and lacks some. The sample has 150,000 to 180,000 clones; about 85% are singletons. Followed longitudinally, the Seattle patients had been enrolled during active infection. This TCR was recovered from a woman aged 55-75 years with COVID-19, enrolled during active disease. The chain is built from TRBV5-6 and TRBJ1-5; D is undetermined. Sequenced input: peripheral blood. CDR3: CASSLVSNDQPQHF. The CDR3 bases are TGTGCCAGCAGCTTGGTTAGTAACGATCAGCCCCAGCATTTT.